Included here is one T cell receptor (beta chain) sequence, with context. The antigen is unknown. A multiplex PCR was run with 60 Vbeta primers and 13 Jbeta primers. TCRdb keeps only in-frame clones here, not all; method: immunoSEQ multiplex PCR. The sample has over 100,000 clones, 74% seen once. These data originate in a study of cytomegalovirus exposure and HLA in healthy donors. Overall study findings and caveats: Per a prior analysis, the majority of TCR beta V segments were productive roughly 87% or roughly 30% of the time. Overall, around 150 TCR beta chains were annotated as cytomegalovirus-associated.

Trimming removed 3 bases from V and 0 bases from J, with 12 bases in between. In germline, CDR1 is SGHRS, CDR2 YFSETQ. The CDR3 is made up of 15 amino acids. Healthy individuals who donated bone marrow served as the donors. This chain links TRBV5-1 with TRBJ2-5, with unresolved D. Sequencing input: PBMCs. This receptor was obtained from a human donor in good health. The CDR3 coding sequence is TGCGCCAGCAGCTCCCCCCCCCGGGACCAAGAGACCCAGTACTTC. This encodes CASSSPPRDQETQYF.